This T cell receptor (beta chain) was captured by sequencing in a study of early T cells in non-severe SARS-CoV-2 infection. For the study at large: The authors sequenced bulk RNA from unsorted whole blood, leaving chains unpaired.

Points from the study as a whole: A preference for anti-spike CD8 responses marked VDJdb matching, which missed private and CD4 specificities.

This clonotype appeared many times. What it binds is not known. As part of library construction, unique molecular identifiers were attached to individual cDNA molecules. TCRdb used MiXCR to reprocess the 5' RACE reads, holding one entry per CDR3 protein. The sample records approximately 88,000 distinct CDR3 sequences, roughly 13% being singletons. CDR3 length: 14 amino acids. The germline CDR1 and CDR2 sequences are SNHLY and FYNNEI. Trimming took off 6 bases at V and 5 bases at J, with 16 bases between the two ends. This TCR derives from an adult who was a healthcare worker with PCR-confirmed SARS-CoV-2 infection or an uninfected control (not recorded which). Specimen: whole blood. This rearrangement joins TRBV2 to TRBJ2-5; D is perhaps TRBD1 (5 bases). CDR3 loop: CASSAYRTEETQYF. The CDR3 DNA reads as TGTGCCAGCAGCGCCTACAGGACGGAGGAGACCCAGTACTTC.